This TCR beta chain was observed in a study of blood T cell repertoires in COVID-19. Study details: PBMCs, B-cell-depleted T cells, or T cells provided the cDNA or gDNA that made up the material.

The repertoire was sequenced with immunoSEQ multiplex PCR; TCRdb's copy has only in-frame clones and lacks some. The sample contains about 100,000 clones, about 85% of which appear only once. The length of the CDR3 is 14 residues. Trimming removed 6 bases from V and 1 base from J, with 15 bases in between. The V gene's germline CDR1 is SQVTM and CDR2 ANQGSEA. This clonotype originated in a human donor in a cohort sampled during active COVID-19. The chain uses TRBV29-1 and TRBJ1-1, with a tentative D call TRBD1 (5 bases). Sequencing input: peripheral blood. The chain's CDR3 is CSVMAGIRNTEAFF. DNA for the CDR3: TGCAGCGTCATGGCAGGGATCCGGAACACTGAAGCTTTCTTT.